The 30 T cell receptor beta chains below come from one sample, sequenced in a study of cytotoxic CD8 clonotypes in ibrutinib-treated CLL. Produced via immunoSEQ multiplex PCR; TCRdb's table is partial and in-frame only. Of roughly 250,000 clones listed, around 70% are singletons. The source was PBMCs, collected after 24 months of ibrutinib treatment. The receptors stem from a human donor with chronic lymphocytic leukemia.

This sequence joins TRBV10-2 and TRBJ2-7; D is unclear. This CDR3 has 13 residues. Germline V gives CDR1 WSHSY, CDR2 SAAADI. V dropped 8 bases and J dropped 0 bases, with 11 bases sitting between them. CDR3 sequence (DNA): TGCGCCAGCGACACTTCCGTCTCCTACGAGCAGTACTTC. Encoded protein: CASDTSVSYEQYF.

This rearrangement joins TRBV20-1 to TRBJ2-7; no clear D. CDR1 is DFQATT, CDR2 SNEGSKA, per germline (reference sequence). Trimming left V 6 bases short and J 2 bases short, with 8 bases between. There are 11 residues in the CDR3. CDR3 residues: CSAFRTYEQYF. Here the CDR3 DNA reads TGCAGTGCGTTTCGGACCTACGAGCAGTACTTC.

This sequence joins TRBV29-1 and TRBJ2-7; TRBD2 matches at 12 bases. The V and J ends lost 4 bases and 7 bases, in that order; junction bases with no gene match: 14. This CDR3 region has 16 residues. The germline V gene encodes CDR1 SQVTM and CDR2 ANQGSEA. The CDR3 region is CSVGTRLAGDSGEQYF. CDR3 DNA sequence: TGCAGCGTTGGAACCCGACTAGCGGGAGATAGCGGGGAGCAGTACTTC.

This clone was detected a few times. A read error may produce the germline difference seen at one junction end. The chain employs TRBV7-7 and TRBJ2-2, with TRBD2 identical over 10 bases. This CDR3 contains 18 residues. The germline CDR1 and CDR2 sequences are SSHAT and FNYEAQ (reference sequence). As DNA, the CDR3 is TGTGCTAGCAGCTTAGCCCCAGGACTAGCGGCGGACACCGGGGAGCTGTTTTTT. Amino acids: CASSLAPGLAADTGELFF.

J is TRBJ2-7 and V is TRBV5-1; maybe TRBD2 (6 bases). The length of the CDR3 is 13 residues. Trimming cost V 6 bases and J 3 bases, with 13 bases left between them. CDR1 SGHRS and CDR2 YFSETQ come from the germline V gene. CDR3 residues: CASKPGENYEQYF. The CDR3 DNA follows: TGCGCCAGCAAGCCGGGGGAAAACTACGAGCAGTACTTC. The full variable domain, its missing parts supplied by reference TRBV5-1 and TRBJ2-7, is KAGVTQTPRYLIKTRGQQVTLSCSPISGHRSVSWYQQTPGQGLQFLFEYFSETQRNKGNFPGRFSGRQFSNSRSEMNVSTLELGDSALYLCASKPGENYEQYFGPGTRLTVT.

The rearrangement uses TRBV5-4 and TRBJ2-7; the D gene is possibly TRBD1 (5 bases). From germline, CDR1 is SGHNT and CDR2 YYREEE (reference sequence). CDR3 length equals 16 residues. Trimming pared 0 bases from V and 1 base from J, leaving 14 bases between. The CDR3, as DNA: TGTGCCAGCAGCTTGGGGGGCAGCCATCAATCCTACGAGCAGTACTTC. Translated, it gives CASSLGGSHQSYEQYF.

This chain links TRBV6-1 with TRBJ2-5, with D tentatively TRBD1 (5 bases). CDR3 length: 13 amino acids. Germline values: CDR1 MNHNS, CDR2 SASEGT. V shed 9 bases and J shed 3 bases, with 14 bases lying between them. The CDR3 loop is CARAGQGKETQYF. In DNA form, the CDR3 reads TGTGCCAGAGCTGGTCAGGGTAAAGAGACCCAGTACTTC.

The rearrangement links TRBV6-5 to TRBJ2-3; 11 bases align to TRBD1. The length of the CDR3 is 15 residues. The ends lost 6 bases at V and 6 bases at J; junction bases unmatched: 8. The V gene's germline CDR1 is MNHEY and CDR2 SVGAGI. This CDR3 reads CASSLGQGAWDTQYF. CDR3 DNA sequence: TGTGCCAGCAGCCTTGGACAGGGGGCATGGGATACGCAGTATTTT.

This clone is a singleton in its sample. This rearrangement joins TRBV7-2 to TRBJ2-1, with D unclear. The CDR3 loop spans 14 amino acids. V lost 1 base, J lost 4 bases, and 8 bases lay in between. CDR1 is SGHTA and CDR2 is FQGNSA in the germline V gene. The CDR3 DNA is TGTGCCAGCAGCTTAGTGGGCAATTACAATGAGCAGTTCTTC. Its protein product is CASSLVGNYNEQFF.

The CDR3 nucleotides read TGTGCCTGGAGTGTTGGGGTAGACAACTATGGCTACACCTTC. Translation gives CAWSVGVDNYGYTF. V is TRBV30 and J is TRBJ1-2; no clear D. Germline V lookup: CDR1 GTSNPN, CDR2 SVGIG (reference sequence). The CDR3 runs to 14 residues. Trimming cost V 0 bases and J 2 bases, with 10 bases left between them.

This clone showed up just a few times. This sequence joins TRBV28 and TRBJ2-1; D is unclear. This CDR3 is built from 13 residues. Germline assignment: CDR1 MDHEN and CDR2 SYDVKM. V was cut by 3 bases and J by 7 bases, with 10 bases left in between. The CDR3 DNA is TGTGCCAGCAGTTTCCAGGTAGAAAATGAGCAGTTCTTC. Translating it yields CASSFQVENEQFF.

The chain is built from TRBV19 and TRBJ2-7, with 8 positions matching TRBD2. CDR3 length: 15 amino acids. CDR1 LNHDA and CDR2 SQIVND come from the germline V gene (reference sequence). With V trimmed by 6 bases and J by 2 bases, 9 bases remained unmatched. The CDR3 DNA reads TGTGCCAGTAGCCCCGCGGCGGGAGGCCCCTACGAGCAGTACTTC. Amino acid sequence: CASSPAAGGPYEQYF.

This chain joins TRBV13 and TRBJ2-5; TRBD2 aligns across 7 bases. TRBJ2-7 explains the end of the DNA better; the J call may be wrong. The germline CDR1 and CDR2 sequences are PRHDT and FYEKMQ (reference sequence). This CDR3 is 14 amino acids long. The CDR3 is CASSSYGLAYEQYF. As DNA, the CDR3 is TGTGCCAGCAGCTCATACGGACTAGCCTACGAGCAGTACTTC.

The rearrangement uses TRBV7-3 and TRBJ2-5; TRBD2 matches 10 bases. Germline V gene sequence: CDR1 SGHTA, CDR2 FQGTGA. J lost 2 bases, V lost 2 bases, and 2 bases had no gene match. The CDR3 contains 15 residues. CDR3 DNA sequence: TGTGCCAGCAGCTTAGGACTAGCGGAACAAGAGACCCAGTACTTC. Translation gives CASSLGLAEQETQYF.

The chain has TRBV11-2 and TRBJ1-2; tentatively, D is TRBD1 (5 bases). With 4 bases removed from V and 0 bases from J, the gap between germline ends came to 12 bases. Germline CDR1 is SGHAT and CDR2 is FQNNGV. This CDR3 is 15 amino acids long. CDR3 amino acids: CASSSTGVANYGYTF. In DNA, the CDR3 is TGTGCCAGCAGCTCAACAGGAGTTGCTAACTATGGCTACACCTTC.

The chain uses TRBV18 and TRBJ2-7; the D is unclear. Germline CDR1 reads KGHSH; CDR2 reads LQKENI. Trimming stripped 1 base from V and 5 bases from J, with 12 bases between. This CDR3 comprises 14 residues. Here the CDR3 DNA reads TGTGCCAGCTCACCACGAGGACCCGAGGACGAGCAGTACTTC. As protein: CASSPRGPEDEQYF.

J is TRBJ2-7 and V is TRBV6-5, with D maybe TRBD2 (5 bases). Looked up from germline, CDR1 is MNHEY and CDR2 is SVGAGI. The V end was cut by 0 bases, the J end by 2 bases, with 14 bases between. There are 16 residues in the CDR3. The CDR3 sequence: CASSYSRVRGAYEQYF. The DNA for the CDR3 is TGTGCCAGCAGTTACTCGAGGGTTCGCGGTGCCTACGAGCAGTACTTC.

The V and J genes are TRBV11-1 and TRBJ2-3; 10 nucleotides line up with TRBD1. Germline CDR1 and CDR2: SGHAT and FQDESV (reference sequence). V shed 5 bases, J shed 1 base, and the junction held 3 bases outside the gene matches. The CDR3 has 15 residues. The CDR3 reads CASSPGQGRTDTQYF. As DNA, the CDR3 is TGTGCCAGCAGCCCGGGACAGGGGCGCACAGATACGCAGTATTTT.

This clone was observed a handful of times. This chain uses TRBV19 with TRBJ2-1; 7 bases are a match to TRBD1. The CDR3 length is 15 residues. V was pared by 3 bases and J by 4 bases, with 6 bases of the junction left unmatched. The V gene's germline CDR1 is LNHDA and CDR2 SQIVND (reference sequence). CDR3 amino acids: CASSIEDRTYNEQFF. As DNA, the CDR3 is TGTGCCAGTAGTATTGAGGACAGGACATACAATGAGCAGTTCTTC.

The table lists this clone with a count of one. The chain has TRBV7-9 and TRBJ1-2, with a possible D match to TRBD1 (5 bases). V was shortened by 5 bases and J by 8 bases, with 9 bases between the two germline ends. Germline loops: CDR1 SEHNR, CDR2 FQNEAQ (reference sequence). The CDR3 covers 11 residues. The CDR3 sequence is CASSPGSGYTF. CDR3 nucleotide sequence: TGTGCCAGCAGCCCAGGGAGCGGCTACACCTTC.

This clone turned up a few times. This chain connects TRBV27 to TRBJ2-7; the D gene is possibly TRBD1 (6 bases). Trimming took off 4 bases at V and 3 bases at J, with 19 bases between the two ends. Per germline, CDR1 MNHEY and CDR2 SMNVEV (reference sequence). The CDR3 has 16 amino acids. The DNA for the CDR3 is TGTGCCAGCAGTTCTCGCTCCGGGACAAGATACTACGAGCAGTACTTC. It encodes CASSSRSGTRYYEQYF.

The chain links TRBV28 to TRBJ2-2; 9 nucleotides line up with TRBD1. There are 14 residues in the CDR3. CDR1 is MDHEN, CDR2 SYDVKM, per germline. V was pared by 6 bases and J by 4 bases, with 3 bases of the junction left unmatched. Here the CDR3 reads CASSPGQGTGELFF. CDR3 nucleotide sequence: TGTGCCAGCAGCCCGGGACAGGGCACCGGGGAGCTGTTTTTT.

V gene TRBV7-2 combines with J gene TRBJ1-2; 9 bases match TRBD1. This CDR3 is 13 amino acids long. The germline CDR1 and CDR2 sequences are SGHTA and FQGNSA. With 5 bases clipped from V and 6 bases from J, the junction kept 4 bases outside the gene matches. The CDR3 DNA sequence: TGTGCCAGCAGCCGGGACAGGGACAATGGCTACACCTTC. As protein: CASSRDRDNGYTF.

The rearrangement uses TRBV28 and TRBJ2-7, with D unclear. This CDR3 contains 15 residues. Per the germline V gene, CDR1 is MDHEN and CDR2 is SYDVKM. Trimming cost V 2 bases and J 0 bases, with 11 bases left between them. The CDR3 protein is CASSLGLPSSYEQYF. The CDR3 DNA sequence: TGTGCCAGCAGTTTAGGGCTGCCGAGCTCCTACGAGCAGTACTTC.

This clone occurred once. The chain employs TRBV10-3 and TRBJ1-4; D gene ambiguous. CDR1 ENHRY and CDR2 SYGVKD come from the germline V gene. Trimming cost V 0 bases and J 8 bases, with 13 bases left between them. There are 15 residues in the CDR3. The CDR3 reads CAISESGSNGEKLFF. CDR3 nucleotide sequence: TGTGCCATCAGTGAGTCAGGGAGTAACGGGGAAAAACTGTTTTTT.

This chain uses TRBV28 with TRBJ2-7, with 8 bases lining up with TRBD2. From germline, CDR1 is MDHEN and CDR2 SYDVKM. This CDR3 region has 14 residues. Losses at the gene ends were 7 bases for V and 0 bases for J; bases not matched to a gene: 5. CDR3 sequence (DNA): TGTGCCAGCACCCGGGGGGGGTCCTCCTACGAGCAGTACTTC. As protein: CASTRGGSSYEQYF.

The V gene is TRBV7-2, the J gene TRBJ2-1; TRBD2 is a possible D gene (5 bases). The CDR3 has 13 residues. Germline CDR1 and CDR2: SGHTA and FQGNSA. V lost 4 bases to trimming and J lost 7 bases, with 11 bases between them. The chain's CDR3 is CASSSDLTNEQFF. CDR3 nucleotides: TGTGCCAGCAGCTCGGACTTGACGAATGAGCAGTTCTTC.

CDR3 sequence: CASSQPAPRTDTQYF. Written as DNA, the CDR3 is TGCGCCAGCAGCCAACCGGCCCCTAGGACAGATACGCAGTATTTT. The chain links TRBV4-1 to TRBJ2-3; D gene uncertain. The CDR3 runs to 15 residues. V was clipped by 2 bases and J by 3 bases, with 12 bases between them. Germline V gene sequence: CDR1 MGHRA, CDR2 YSYEKL.

CDR3 region: CASSAPDRAGNTIYF. The CDR3 DNA follows: TGTGCCAGCAGCGCACCGGACAGGGCTGGAAACACCATATATTTT. This chain joins TRBV7-9 and TRBJ1-3, with TRBD1 matching over 8 bases. CDR1 SEHNR and CDR2 FQNEAQ come from the germline V gene (reference sequence). The CDR3 is 15 residues long. V lost 5 bases and J lost 2; bases outside the gene matches: 5. The full variable domain, in which reference TRBV7-9 and TRBJ1-3 provide the parts outside the CDR3, is DTGVSQNPRHKITKRGQNVTFRCDPISEHNRLYWYRQTLGQGPEFLTYFQNEAQLEKSRLLSDRFSAERPKGSFSTLEIQRTEQGDSAMYLCASSAPDRAGNTIYFGEGSWLTVV.

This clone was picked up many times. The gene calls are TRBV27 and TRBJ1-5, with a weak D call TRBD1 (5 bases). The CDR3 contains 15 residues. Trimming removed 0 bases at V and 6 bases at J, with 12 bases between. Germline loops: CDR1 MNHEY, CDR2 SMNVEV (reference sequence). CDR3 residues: CASSLSMGGSQPQHF. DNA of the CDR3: TGTGCCAGCAGTTTATCGATGGGGGGGAGTCAGCCCCAGCATTTT.